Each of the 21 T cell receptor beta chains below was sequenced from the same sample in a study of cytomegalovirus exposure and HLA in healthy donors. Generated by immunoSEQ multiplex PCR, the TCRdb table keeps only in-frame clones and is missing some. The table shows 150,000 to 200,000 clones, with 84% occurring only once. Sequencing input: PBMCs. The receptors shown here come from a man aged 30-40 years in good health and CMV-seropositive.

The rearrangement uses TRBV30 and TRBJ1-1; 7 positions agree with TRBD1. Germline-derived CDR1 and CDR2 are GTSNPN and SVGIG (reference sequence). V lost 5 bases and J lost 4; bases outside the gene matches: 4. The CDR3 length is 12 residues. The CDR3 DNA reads TGTGCCTGGGAGGGGGCGGGCACTGAAGCTTTCTTT. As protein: CAWEGAGTEAFF.

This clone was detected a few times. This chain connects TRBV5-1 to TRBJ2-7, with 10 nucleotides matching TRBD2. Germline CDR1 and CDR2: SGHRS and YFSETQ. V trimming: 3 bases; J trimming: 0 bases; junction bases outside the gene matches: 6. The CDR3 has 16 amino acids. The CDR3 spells CASSSSLAGGSYEQYF. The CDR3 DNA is TGCGCCAGCAGCTCCTCCTTAGCGGGGGGCTCCTACGAGCAGTACTTC.

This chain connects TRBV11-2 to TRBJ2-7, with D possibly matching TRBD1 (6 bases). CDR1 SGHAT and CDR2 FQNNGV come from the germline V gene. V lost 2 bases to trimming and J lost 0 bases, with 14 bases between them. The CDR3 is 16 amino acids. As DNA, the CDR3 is TGTGCCAGCAGCTTACTCCCGGGACACCTCTCCTACGAGCAGTACTTC. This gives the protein CASSLLPGHLSYEQYF.

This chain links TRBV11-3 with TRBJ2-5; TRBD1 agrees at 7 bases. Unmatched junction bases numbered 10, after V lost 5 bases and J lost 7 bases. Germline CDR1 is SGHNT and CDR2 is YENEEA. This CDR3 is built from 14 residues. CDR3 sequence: CASSPRTGRGTQYF. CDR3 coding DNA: TGTGCCAGCAGCCCAAGGACAGGCCGGGGGACCCAGTACTTC.

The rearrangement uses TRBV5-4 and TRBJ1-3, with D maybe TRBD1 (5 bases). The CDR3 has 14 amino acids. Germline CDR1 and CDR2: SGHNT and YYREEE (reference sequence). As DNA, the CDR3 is TGTGCTACCACGGGAGCCGGGGGAGGAAACACCATATATTTT. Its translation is CATTGAGGGNTIYF.

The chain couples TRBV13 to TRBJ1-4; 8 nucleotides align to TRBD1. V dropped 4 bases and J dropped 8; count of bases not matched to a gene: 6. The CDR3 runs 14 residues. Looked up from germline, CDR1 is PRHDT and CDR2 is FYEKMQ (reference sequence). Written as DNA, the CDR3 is TGTGCCAGCAGCTCGGACAGGGCGAAGGAAAAACTGTTTTTT. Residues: CASSSDRAKEKLFF.

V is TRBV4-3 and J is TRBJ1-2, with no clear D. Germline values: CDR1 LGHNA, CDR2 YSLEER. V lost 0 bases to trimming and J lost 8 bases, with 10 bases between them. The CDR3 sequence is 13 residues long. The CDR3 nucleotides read TGCGCCAGCAGCCAAGATGCGCGGTTAGGCTACACCTTC. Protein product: CASSQDARLGYTF.

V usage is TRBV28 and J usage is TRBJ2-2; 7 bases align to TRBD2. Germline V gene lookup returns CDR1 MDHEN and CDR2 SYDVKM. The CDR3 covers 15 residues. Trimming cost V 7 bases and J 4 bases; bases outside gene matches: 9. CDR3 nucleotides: TGTGCCAGCACCTCTGTGGGGAGGGGCACCGGGGAGCTGTTTTTT. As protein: CASTSVGRGTGELFF.

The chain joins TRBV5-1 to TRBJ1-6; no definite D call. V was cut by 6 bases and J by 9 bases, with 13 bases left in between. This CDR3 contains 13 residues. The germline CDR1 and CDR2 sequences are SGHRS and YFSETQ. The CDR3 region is CASTPTGSSPLHF. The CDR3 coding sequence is TGCGCCAGCACCCCCACGGGTAGTTCACCCCTCCACTTT.

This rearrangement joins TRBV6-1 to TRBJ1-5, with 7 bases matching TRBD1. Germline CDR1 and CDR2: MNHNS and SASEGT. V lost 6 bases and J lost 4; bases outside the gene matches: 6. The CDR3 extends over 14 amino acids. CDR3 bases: TGTGCCAGCAGAGGTCCCAGGGGGAATCAGCCCCAGCATTTT. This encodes CASRGPRGNQPQHF.

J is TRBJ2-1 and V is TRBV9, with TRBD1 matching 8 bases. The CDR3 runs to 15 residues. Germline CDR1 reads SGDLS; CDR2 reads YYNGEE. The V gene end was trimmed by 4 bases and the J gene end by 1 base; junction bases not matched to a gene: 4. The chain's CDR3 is CASSPRQGSYNEQFF. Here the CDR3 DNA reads TGTGCCAGCAGCCCCCGACAGGGGTCCTACAATGAGCAGTTCTTC.

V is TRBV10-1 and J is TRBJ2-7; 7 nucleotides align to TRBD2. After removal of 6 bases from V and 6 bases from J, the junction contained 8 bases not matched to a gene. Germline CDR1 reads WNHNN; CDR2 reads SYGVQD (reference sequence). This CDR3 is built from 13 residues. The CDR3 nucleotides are TGCGCCAGCAGGGGGGACTGGGAGGGCGAGCAGTACTTC. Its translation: CASRGDWEGEQYF.

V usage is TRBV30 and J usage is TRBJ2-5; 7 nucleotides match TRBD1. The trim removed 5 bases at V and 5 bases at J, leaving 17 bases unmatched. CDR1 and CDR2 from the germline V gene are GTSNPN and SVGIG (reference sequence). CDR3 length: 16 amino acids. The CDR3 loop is CAWRQWDSPGMETQYF. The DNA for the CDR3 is TGTGCCTGGCGACAGTGGGACAGTCCGGGGATGGAGACCCAGTACTTC.

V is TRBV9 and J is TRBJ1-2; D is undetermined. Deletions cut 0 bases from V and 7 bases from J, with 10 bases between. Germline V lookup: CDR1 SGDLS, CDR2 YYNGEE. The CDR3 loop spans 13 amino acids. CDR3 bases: TGTGCCAGCAGCGTAGAAGGACGGGGTGGCTACACCTTC. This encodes CASSVEGRGGYTF.

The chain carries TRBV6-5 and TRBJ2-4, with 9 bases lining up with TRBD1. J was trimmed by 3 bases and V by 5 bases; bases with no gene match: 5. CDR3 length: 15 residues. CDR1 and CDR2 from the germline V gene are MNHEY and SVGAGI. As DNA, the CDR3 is TGTGCCAGCAGTCGGACAGGGGACGTCAAAAACATTCAGTACTTC. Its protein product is CASSRTGDVKNIQYF.

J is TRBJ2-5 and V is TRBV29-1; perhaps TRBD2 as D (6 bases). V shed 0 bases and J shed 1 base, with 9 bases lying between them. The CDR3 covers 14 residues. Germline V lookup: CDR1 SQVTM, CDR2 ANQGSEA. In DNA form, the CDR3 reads TGCAGCGTTGAAGAAGCGGGCCCCCAAGAGACCCAGTACTTC. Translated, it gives CSVEEAGPQETQYF.

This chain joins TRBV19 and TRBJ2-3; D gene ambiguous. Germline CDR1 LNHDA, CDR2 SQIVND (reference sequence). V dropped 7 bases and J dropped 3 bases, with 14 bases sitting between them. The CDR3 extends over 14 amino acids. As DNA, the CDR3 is TGTGCCAGTAAAAGCAGCCCCGGGACAGATACGCAGTATTTT. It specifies CASKSSPGTDTQYF.

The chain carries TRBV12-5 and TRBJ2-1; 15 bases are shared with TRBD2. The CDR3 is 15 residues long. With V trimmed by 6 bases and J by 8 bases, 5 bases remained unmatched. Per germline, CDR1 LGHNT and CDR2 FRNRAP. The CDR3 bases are TGTGCTAGTGGCGGACTAGCGGGAGGGCCCTATGAGCAGTTCTTC. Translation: CASGGLAGGPYEQFF.

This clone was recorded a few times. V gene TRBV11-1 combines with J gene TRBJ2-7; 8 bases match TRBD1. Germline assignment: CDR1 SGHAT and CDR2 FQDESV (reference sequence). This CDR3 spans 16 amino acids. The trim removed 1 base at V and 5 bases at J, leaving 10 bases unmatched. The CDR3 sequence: CASSLVAGTGIDEQYF. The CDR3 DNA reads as TGTGCCAGCAGCTTAGTCGCCGGGACAGGAATTGACGAGCAGTACTTC.

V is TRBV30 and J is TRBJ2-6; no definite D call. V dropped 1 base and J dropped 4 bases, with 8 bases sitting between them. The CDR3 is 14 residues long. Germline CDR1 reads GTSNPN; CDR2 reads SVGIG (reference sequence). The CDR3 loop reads CAWSGVAGANVLTF. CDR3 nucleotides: TGTGCCTGGAGTGGCGTAGCCGGGGCCAACGTCCTGACTTTC.

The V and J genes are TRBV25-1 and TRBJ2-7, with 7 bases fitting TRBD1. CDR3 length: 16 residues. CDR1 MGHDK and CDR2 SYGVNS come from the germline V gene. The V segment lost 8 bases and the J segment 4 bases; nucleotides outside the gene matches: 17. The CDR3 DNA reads TGTGCCAGCGGGCCGACAGGGATTCAAGGCTTATACGAGCAGTACTTC. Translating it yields CASGPTGIQGLYEQYF.